The 25 T cell receptor beta chains below were found in one sample sequenced in a study of T cell responses to AZD1222 COVID-19 vaccine. Using immunoSEQ multiplex PCR, the repertoire was profiled, and TCRdb retains in-frame clones only, with some absent. The table lists 84,000 or so clones, around 90% of them singletons. This specimen consisted of peripheral blood, obtained on day 0 of MenACWY control vaccination. All receptors derive from an adult in good health.

This rearrangement joins TRBV7-2 to TRBJ2-2, with a weak D call TRBD2 (5 bases). Germline CDR1 is SGHTA and CDR2 is FQGNSA. V lost 5 bases and J lost 9, with 28 bases in between. CDR3 size: 18 residues. In nucleotides, the CDR3 is TGTGCCAGCAGCGGGCGGGTCGGCAAGCTCCTGACACCGCGGGAGCTGTTTTTT. Its protein is CASSGRVGKLLTPRELFF.

The V call is TRBV9, the J call TRBJ2-3, with 13 nucleotides matching TRBD2. Germline CDR1 SGDLS, CDR2 YYNGEE. This CDR3 region has 15 residues. Trimming removed 7 bases from V and 3 bases from J; junction bases left unmatched: 5. The CDR3 bases are TGTGCCAGCCAAACTAGCGGGGGGGCAACAGATACGCAGTATTTT. This gives the protein CASQTSGGATDTQYF. The whole variable domain, filled in from reference TRBV9 and TRBJ2-3, reads DSGVTQTPKHLITATGQRVTLRCSPRSGDLSVYWYQQSLDQGLQFLIQYYNGEERAKGNILERFSAQQFPDLHSELNLSSLELGDSALYFCASQTSGGATDTQYFGPGTRLTVL.

The chain links TRBV9 to TRBJ2-3; 13 positions agree with TRBD2. The V and J ends lost 4 bases and 5 bases, in that order; junction bases with no gene match: 7. Germline V gene sequence: CDR1 SGDLS, CDR2 YYNGEE. CDR3 length: 16 residues. The CDR3 reads CASSITSGGAGDTQYF. The CDR3 DNA follows: TGTGCCAGCAGCATTACTAGCGGGGGGGCCGGAGATACGCAGTATTTT.

This rearrangement joins TRBV7-9 to TRBJ1-6; tentatively, D is TRBD1 (6 bases). Looked up from germline, CDR1 is SEHNR and CDR2 is FQNEAQ (reference sequence). V was cut by 2 bases and J by 5 bases, with 7 bases left in between. The CDR3 is 14 amino acids. DNA of the CDR3: TGTGCCAGCAGCTTACAGGGGCATAATTCACCCCTCCACTTT. Its translation: CASSLQGHNSPLHF. The full variable domain, completed using reference TRBV7-9 and TRBJ1-6, is DTGVSQNPRHKITKRGQNVTFRCDPISEHNRLYWYRQTLGQGPEFLTYFQNEAQLEKSRLLSDRFSAERPKGSFSTLEIQRTEQGDSAMYLCASSLQGHNSPLHFGNGTRLTVT.

The CDR3 nucleotides read TGTGCCAGCAGCGCAAACAGGGACCCTCGTTACGAGCAGTACTTC. This gives the protein CASSANRDPRYEQYF. The rearrangement joins TRBV7-9 to TRBJ2-7, with D possibly being TRBD1 (6 bases). The V gene's germline CDR1 is SEHNR and CDR2 FQNEAQ (reference sequence). The CDR3 extends over 15 amino acids. The V end lost 5 bases, the J end lost 4 bases, and 18 bases lay between the germline ends.

This clone came up once. For the CDR3, the DNA is TGTGCCTGGAGTCCGGGACTTGGGAACACCGGGGAGCTGTTTTTT. Protein product: CAWSPGLGNTGELFF. V usage is TRBV30 and J usage is TRBJ2-2; a possible D gene is TRBD2 (6 bases). The CDR3 length is 15 residues. The V end was cut by 2 bases, the J end by 1 base, with 11 bases between. Germline lookup yields CDR1 GTSNPN and CDR2 SVGIG (reference sequence).

The genes are TRBV6-2 or TRBV6-3 and TRBJ2-5; the match to TRBD2 covers 7 bases. Unmatched junction bases numbered 10, after V lost 3 bases and J lost 0 bases. This CDR3 comprises 17 residues. Germline values: CDR1 MNHEY, CDR2 SVGEGT. The CDR3 loop is CASSYSPWGGYQETQYF. CDR3 DNA: TGTGCCAGCAGTTATAGTCCCTGGGGGGGGTACCAAGAGACCCAGTACTTC.

This clone was observed a single time. The junction and the germline gene differ at one end; a read error may be behind it. The chain recombines TRBV11-3 with TRBJ2-7; 9 nucleotides line up with TRBD2. Germline V gene lookup returns CDR1 SGHNT and CDR2 YENEEA. This CDR3 is built from 13 residues. The CDR3 region is CASTLAGATEQYF. The CDR3 DNA is TGTGCCAGCACCTTAGCGGGGGCGACTGAGCAGTACTTC.

This clone was recorded only once. The rearrangement joins TRBV9 to TRBJ1-6, with D unclear. The CDR3 has 15 residues. Germline CDR1 is SGDLS and CDR2 is YYNGEE. The ends were cut back, 0 bases at V and 8 bases at J, with 12 bases in the middle. The CDR3 reads CASSVGATWDSPLHF. The CDR3 DNA is TGTGCCAGCAGCGTAGGGGCAACTTGGGATTCACCCCTCCACTTT.

The V and J genes are TRBV7-2 and TRBJ2-1, with TRBD1 as a possible D gene (5 bases). Trimming left V 5 bases short and J 2 bases short, with 16 bases between. From germline, CDR1 is SGHTA and CDR2 FQGNSA. This CDR3 has 16 amino acids. CDR3 region: CASSLKGVGTYNEQFF. CDR3 DNA: TGTGCCAGCAGCCTAAAAGGGGTAGGGACCTACAATGAGCAGTTCTTC. Full variable domain (missing parts from reference TRBV7-2 and TRBJ2-1): GAGVSQSPSNKVTEKGKDVELRCDPISGHTALYWYRQSLGQGLEFLIYFQGNSAPDKSGLPSDRFSAERTGGSVSTLTIQRTQQEDSAVYLCASSLKGVGTYNEQFFGPGTRLTVL.

This sequence joins TRBV5-1 and TRBJ1-2; possible D gene TRBD1, 6 bases. The CDR3 sequence is 17 residues long. Trimming shortened V by 0 bases and J by 4 bases, and 19 bases separated the two germline ends. CDR1 SGHRS and CDR2 YFSETQ come from the germline V gene. The CDR3 DNA reads as TGCGCCAGCAGCTTGGGTGAGACAGGCCAGATCCCCTATGGCTACACCTTC. Amino acids: CASSLGETGQIPYGYTF.

This clone was picked up one time. The chain employs TRBV29-1 and TRBJ1-1; D might be TRBD1 (6 bases). V was trimmed by 6 bases and J by 3 bases, leaving 11 bases between them. The CDR3 extends over 12 amino acids. Germline CDR1 and CDR2: SQVTM and ANQGSEA. For the CDR3, the DNA is TGCAGCGTGTCCAGGGGAGACACTGAAGCTTTCTTT. Translation: CSVSRGDTEAFF.

The genes are TRBV19 and TRBJ1-5, with 7 bases fitting TRBD1. Germline-derived CDR1 and CDR2 are LNHDA and SQIVND (reference sequence). V lost 6 bases to trimming and J lost 4 bases; unmatched junction nucleotides: 9. CDR3 length equals 15 residues. The CDR3 region is CASSLRQGGNQPQHF. The CDR3 DNA reads TGTGCCAGTAGCCTCCGACAGGGCGGTAATCAGCCCCAGCATTTT.

The V and J genes are TRBV10-3 and TRBJ1-5; possible D gene TRBD1, 5 bases. The CDR3 is 13 residues long. Germline assignment: CDR1 ENHRY and CDR2 SYGVKD. With 3 bases removed from V and 7 bases from J, the gap between germline ends came to 10 bases. In DNA, the CDR3 is TGTGCCATCAGTGAAAGGGGAGTCCAGCCCCAGCATTTT. It specifies CAISERGVQPQHF.

The chain combines TRBV9 with TRBJ1-1; possibly TRBD1 for D (5 bases). Germline assignment: CDR1 SGDLS and CDR2 YYNGEE. Trimming pared 3 bases from V and 4 bases from J, leaving 10 bases between. The length of the CDR3 is 13 residues. CDR3: CASSGYGGTEAFF. CDR3 nucleotides: TGTGCCAGCAGCGGTTATGGGGGCACTGAAGCTTTCTTT.

The chain links TRBV6-1 to TRBJ1-5; D unresolved. Trimming stripped 2 bases from V and 12 bases from J, with 11 bases between. Germline loops: CDR1 MNHNS, CDR2 SASEGT. The CDR3 runs 12 residues. CDR3 sequence: CASSENWTFQHF. CDR3 DNA: TGTGCCAGCAGTGAAAATTGGACCTTCCAGCATTTT.

This chain joins TRBV19 and TRBJ1-2; weak D call: TRBD1 (6 bases). This CDR3 contains 13 residues. Trimming left V 6 bases short and J 4 bases short, with 12 bases between. In germline, CDR1 is LNHDA, CDR2 SQIVND (reference sequence). Here the CDR3 reads CASSLSDSYGYTF. The CDR3 bases are TGTGCCAGTAGCCTATCGGACAGCTATGGCTACACCTTC.

This CDR3 reads CASSQLESSYEQYF. CDR3 sequence (DNA): TGTGCCAGCTCACAGTTAGAGAGCTCCTACGAGCAGTACTTC. The chain has TRBV18 and TRBJ2-7; D is unclear. CDR1 is KGHSH, CDR2 LQKENI, per germline. With 4 bases removed from V and 0 bases from J, the gap between germline ends came to 10 bases. The CDR3 has 14 amino acids.

This chain links TRBV6-5 with TRBJ1-6; D call uncertain. V lost 6 bases and J 3 bases, leaving 6 bases between the germline ends. The germline gives CDR1 MNHEY, CDR2 SVGAGI. The CDR3 length is 13 residues. CDR3 in amino acids: CASRGGYNSPLHF. The CDR3 DNA reads as TGTGCCAGCAGGGGAGGCTATAATTCACCCCTCCACTTT.

This rearrangement joins TRBV5-8 to TRBJ1-2, with D unresolved. Trimming took 4 bases from V and 3 from J, leaving 4 bases between them. This CDR3 contains 11 residues. CDR1 is SGHTS and CDR2 is YDEGEE in the germline V gene. CDR3 protein: CASSRHYGYTF. The CDR3, as DNA: TGTGCCAGCAGCCGACACTATGGCTACACCTTC.

The rearrangement joins TRBV6-5 to TRBJ2-2, with 11 bases fitting TRBD1. The junction had 5 bases not matched to a gene; V was cut back by 2 bases and J by 6 bases. The CDR3 consists of 16 residues. Germline V gene lookup returns CDR1 MNHEY and CDR2 SVGAGI. The CDR3 bases are TGTGCCAGCAGTTACGGACAGGGGGCTGCTGCCGGGGAGCTGTTTTTT. Its protein is CASSYGQGAAAGELFF.

V gene TRBV10-1 combines with J gene TRBJ1-5, with 8 positions matching TRBD1. The CDR3 totals 14 residues. Germline lookup yields CDR1 WNHNN and CDR2 SYGVQD (reference sequence). Trimming removed 5 bases from V and 5 bases from J; junction bases left unmatched: 5. The CDR3 loop reads CASSTQGDHQPQHF. The CDR3 bases are TGCGCCAGCAGTACACAGGGGGATCATCAGCCCCAGCATTTT.

Of note for this clone: At one of its ends the junction is not consistent with the germline gene, which may arise from a read error. This chain links TRBV6-1 with TRBJ1-2; D possibly corresponds to TRBD1 (6 bases). The CDR3 runs to 13 residues. The germline CDR1 and CDR2 sequences are MNHNS and SASEGT. The CDR3 spells CASSEAPGQPLYF. DNA of the CDR3: TGTGCCAGCAGTGAAGCTCCCGGACAGCCTCTCTACTTC.

Here the CDR3 DNA reads TGTGCCAGCAGTTCGCGACAGGGCTCTGAAGCTTTCTTT. Its protein is CASSSRQGSEAFF. The chain joins TRBV27 to TRBJ1-1; 7 bases map to TRBD1. V shed 4 bases and J 6 bases; nucleotides not matched to a gene: 5. Germline lookup yields CDR1 MNHEY and CDR2 SMNVEV (reference sequence). The CDR3 covers 13 residues.

This rearrangement joins TRBV7-9 to TRBJ2-7, with D tentatively TRBD1 (6 bases). V lost 1 base to trimming and J lost 2 bases, with 9 bases between them. Germline-derived CDR1 and CDR2 are SEHNR and FQNEAQ (reference sequence). The CDR3 loop spans 14 amino acids. The CDR3 is CASSLVGTTYEQYF. In DNA form, the CDR3 reads TGTGCCAGCAGCTTAGTCGGGACAACCTACGAGCAGTACTTC.